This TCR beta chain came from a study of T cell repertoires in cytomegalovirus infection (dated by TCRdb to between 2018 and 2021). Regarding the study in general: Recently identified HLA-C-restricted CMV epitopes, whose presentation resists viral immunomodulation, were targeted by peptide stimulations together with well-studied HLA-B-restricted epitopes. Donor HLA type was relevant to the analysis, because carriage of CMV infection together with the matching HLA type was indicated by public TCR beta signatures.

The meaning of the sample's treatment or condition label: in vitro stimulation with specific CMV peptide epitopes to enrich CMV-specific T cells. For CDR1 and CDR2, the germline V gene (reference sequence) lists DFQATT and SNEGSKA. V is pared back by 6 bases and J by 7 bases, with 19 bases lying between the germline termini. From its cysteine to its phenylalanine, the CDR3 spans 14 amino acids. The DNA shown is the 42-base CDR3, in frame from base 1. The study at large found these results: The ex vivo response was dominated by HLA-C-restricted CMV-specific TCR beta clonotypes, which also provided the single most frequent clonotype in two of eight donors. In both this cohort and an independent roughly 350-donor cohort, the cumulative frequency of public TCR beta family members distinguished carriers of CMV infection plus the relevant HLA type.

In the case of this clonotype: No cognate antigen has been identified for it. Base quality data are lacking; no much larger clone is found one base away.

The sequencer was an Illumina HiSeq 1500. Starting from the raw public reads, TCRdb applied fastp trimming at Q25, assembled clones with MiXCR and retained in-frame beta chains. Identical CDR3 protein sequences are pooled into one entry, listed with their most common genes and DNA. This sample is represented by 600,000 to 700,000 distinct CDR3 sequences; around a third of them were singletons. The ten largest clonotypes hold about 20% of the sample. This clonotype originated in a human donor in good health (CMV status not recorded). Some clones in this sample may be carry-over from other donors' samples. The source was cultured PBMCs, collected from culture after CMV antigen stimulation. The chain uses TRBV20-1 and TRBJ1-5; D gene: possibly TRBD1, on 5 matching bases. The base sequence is TGCAGTGCGGGGGGGTCGGACGCCGACCAGCCCCAGCATTTT. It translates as CSAGGSDADQPQHF.